This T cell receptor (beta chain) appears in the sequencing data of a study of T cell responses to AZD1222 COVID-19 vaccine. The study's findings and limits: Nearly half of spike-specific TCRs reportedly target unmutated variant regions. Of the AZD1222 recipients, only 5 or 6 were seropositive at baseline.

Method: immunoSEQ multiplex PCR; TCRdb's copy keeps in-frame clones and lacks some. This table holds some 150,000 clones, roughly nine tenths found once. In this sample, this clone turned up once. No antigen is known for it. The germline V gene has CDR1 MDHEN and CDR2 SYDVKM. Between the trimmed V and J ends, which lost 0 bases and 6 bases, there was a span of 3 bases. This CDR3 has 12 amino acids. Sequenced here: peripheral blood, sampled on day 0 of AZD1222 vaccination. The TCR was taken from an adult in good health. V usage is TRBV28 and J usage is TRBJ2-1; D ambiguous. The CDR3 nucleotides read TGTGCCAGCAGTTTATGGGGCAATGAGCAGTTCTTC. This sequence encodes CASSLWGNEQFF.